The 3 T cell receptor beta chains in this list originate from one sample, sequenced in a study of T-cell reconstitution after alpha-beta-depleted transplantation in children listed by TCRdb under 2016. The treatment or condition label, read with the paper, signifies: allogeneic hematopoietic cell transplantation with graft depleted of TCRalphabeta T cells and CD19 B cells. The method was PCR. Reads for this sample came from an Illumina HiSeq 2500. TCR library preparation used molecular barcoding, with unique molecular identifiers applied to normalize quantification of the TCRbeta repertoire. TCRdb trimmed public reads at Q25 via fastp, called clones via MiXCR and kept in-frame beta chains. Rows with a matching CDR3 protein are joined into one entry that keeps the most common DNA and genes. The sample table shows under 250,000 distinct CDR3 sequences, and roughly a quarter are seen once. In total, the top ten clones hold 4.5% to 5.5% of the sample.

Here the sequenced sample was PBMCs, mostly from graft donor cells, taken 360 days after TCRalphabeta/CD19-depleted stem cell transplant. The receptor set was obtained from a female patient aged 2-9 years who had a stem cell transplant for congenital amegakaryocytic thrombocytopenia, so the T cells may come from the graft donor.

This clonotype was found a few times. The chain employs TRBV29-1 and TRBJ2-1; possibly TRBD2 for D (5 bases). V shed 6 bases and J shed 4 bases, with 16 bases lying between them. The V gene's germline CDR1 is SQVTM and CDR2 ANQGSEA. This CDR3 comprises 14 residues. In nucleotides, the CDR3 is TGCAGCGTATGGGGAGCCCCCAATTACAATGAGCAGTTCTTC. It yields the protein CSVWGAPNYNEQFF.

In DNA form, the CDR3 reads TGTGCCACCAGTGATCCCACAGCCCGGGATGCGGGAGAGACCCAGTACTTC. It is translated as CATSDPTARDAGETQYF. This chain uses TRBV24-1 with TRBJ2-5, with D possibly being TRBD2 (5 bases). This CDR3 has 17 amino acids. The V gene lost 3 bases and the J gene lost 4 bases, with 20 bases spanning the gap. CDR1 and CDR2 from the germline V gene are KGHDR and SFDVKD.

This clonotype was detected once. The chain is built from TRBV18 and TRBJ1-6; 11 bases agree with TRBD1. This CDR3 has 16 amino acids. Germline assignment: CDR1 KGHSH and CDR2 LQKENI. V lost 3 bases, J lost 7 bases, and 5 bases stayed unmatched. In DNA form, the CDR3 reads TGTGCCAGCTCACCTCCGGGACAGGGGGGAAATTCACCCCTCCACTTT. This gives the protein CASSPPGQGGNSPLHF.